This T cell receptor (beta chain) was sequenced in a study of T cell responses to AZD1222 COVID-19 vaccine. Broader study findings: White British ancestry dominated among donors, who included more females, and clonal diversity was possibly underestimated. Vaccination with two AZD1222 doses was followed by a rise in Spike-specific TCR breadth and depth.

Repertoires were generated with immunoSEQ multiplex PCR, while TCRdb's copy carries only in-frame clones and drops some. The sample yields around 67,000 clones, around four fifths seen once. Remarks on this clone: Its antigen is not known.

The CDR3 totals 14 residues. Losses at the gene ends were 6 bases for V and 4 bases for J; bases not matched to a gene: 5. Germline V CDR1 and CDR2: MNHEY, SVGAGI. This sequence joins TRBV6-5 and TRBJ2-5, with 10 bases aligning to TRBD1. Source: peripheral blood, taken 28 days after the second AZD1222 dose. The TCR originated in an adult who received the AZD1222 COVID-19 vaccine. CDR3 residues: CASSRRTGGETQYF. The CDR3, as DNA: TGTGCCAGCAGCCGCAGGACAGGGGGAGAGACCCAGTACTTC.